Described below is a single T cell receptor beta chain sequence and its context. In the source study's methods: Reference gene primers were amplified, and this amplification served to estimate nucleated cell counts. Data came from immunoSEQ multiplex PCR; TCRdb stores just in-frame clones and leaves some out. V, J and clone size were drawn from that table, and D and trimming were deduced from the DNA. The sample comprises under 300,000 clones, 80% to 95% of which are singletons, and under 2.5% rests with the top ten. The entry originates in a study of blood T cell repertoires in COVID-19. There are 17 residues in the CDR3. The germline gives CDR1 SGHDT, CDR2 YYEEEE. The V end lost 0 bases, the J end lost 0 bases, and 13 bases lay between the germline ends.

The sequence was collected from a woman under 30 who had recovered from COVID-19. The chain combines TRBV5-6 with TRBJ1-3, with D perhaps TRBD1 (5 bases). Sequenced sample: PBMCs or T cells enriched from blood (not recorded which). CDR3 residues: CASSLGSGAFSGNTIYF. The CDR3 coding sequence is TGTGCCAGCAGCTTGGGTAGCGGGGCATTCTCTGGAAACACCATATATTTT.